These 19 T cell receptor beta chains share one sample of origin, sequenced in a study of immune evolution from preneoplasia to lung adenocarcinoma listed by TCRdb under 2021. The library was built by means of the immunoSEQ multiplex PCR assay. What TCRdb holds here is the immuneACCESS table cut down to in-frame rearrangements. Part of the clones is not present; checked against another copy, under half of the missing clones reflect an unresolved V gene, and the others are unexplained. The sample table shows some 2,900 clones, and 88% are seen once. The ten largest clones capture roughly 4% of the sample. What was sequenced was FFPE invasive lung adenocarcinoma tissue. What this sample's cell subset or site label stands for: frankly invasive lung adenocarcinoma (ADC). These receptors were collected from an older person with invasive lung adenocarcinoma.

The chain recombines TRBV9 with TRBJ1-3; D ambiguous. The CDR3 extends over 13 amino acids. V lost 0 bases and J 0 bases, leaving 1 base between the germline ends. Germline-derived CDR1 and CDR2 are SGDLS and YYNGEE. The DNA for the CDR3 is TGTGCCAGCAGCGTAGACTCTGGAAACACCATATATTTT. Amino acid sequence: CASSVDSGNTIYF.

CDR3 sequence: CATTRGTSGRETQYF. In DNA form, the CDR3 reads TGTGCCACCACGCGAGGGACTAGCGGGAGGGAGACCCAGTACTTC. The V call is TRBV7-9, the J call TRBJ2-5; TRBD2 matches at 15 bases. Germline loops: CDR1 SEHNR, CDR2 FQNEAQ (reference sequence). J lost 5 bases, V lost 10 bases, and 8 bases had no gene match. The CDR3 extends over 15 amino acids.

The V gene is TRBV9, the J gene TRBJ2-1; D may be TRBD2 (5 bases). Trimming cost V 0 bases and J 8 bases, with 15 bases left between them. From germline, CDR1 is SGDLS and CDR2 YYNGEE. The CDR3 is made up of 15 amino acids. The CDR3 nucleotides read TGTGCCAGCAGCGTAGCTAATATAGGGAGAGATGAGCAGTTCTTC. It codes for CASSVANIGRDEQFF.

This clone has only a few counts. Other DNA sequences in this specimen translate into the identical CDR3. This rearrangement joins TRBV9 to TRBJ1-2; the D is unclear. Germline loops: CDR1 SGDLS, CDR2 YYNGEE. The CDR3 has 13 residues. Trimming pared 3 bases from V and 7 bases from J, leaving 13 bases between. The CDR3 nucleotides are TGTGCCAGCAGCGAACGGGATGGGGTTGGCTACACCTTC. It encodes CASSERDGVGYTF.

The table lists this clone with a few counts. V gene TRBV10-2 combines with J gene TRBJ2-1; D not certain. The CDR3 has 11 residues. V was clipped by 7 bases and J by 5 bases, with 6 bases between them. Looked up from germline, CDR1 is WSHSY and CDR2 is SAAADI. The CDR3 protein is CASKWDNEQFF. The CDR3 DNA sequence: TGCGCCAGCAAATGGGACAATGAGCAGTTCTTC.

This chain uses TRBV19 with TRBJ1-1; TRBD1 is a possible D gene (5 bases). V was cut by 5 bases and J by 3 bases, with 10 bases left in between. Germline V gene sequence: CDR1 LNHDA, CDR2 SQIVND (reference sequence). The CDR3 is 13 amino acids. The CDR3 nucleotides read TGTGCCAGTAGTCTGGGGGGGGACACTGAAGCTTTCTTT. It is translated as CASSLGGDTEAFF.

This clone was recorded only once. The gene calls are TRBV21-1 and TRBJ1-2; TRBD1, as called in the table, went unchecked against the DNA. TRBV21-1 is a documented pseudogene. This CDR3 has 18 amino acids. CDR3 amino acids: CASSKEFGRGRSIYGYTF. Here the CDR3 DNA reads TGTGCCAGCAGCAAAGAATTTGGCAGGGGGCGATCAATTTATGGCTACACCTTC.

The chain links TRBV29-1 to TRBJ2-7; 8 bases match TRBD2. The CDR3 length is 14 residues. From germline, CDR1 is SQVTM and CDR2 ANQGSEA. Losses at the gene ends were 6 bases for V and 3 bases for J; bases not matched to a gene: 10. CDR3 protein: CSVVTSGTIYEQYF. The CDR3, as DNA: TGCAGCGTGGTTACTAGCGGAACAATCTACGAGCAGTACTTC.

V is TRBV28 and J is TRBJ1-5, with D unclear. The CDR3 extends over 15 amino acids. CDR1 MDHEN and CDR2 SYDVKM come from the germline V gene. The ends were cut back, 8 bases at V and 0 bases at J, with 14 bases in the middle. The CDR3 sequence: CASSPLRYSNQPQHF. The CDR3 DNA reads TGTGCCAGCTCCCCTCTCAGATATAGCAATCAGCCCCAGCATTTT.

The chain links TRBV4-2 to TRBJ2-1; TRBD2 matches at 12 bases. The V gene end was trimmed by 3 bases and the J gene end by 6 bases; junction bases not matched to a gene: 12. This CDR3 is built from 18 residues. From germline, CDR1 is LGHNA and CDR2 YNFKEQ. CDR3: CASSQTTSGRTRVNEQFF. CDR3 in DNA: TGTGCCAGCAGCCAGACGACTAGCGGGAGAACTCGGGTCAATGAGCAGTTCTTC.

This clone occurred once. An end of the junction differs from the germline gene, which may be a read error. The same CDR3 arises from other DNA sequences in this sample as well. The V and J genes are TRBV7-2 and TRBJ2-6; either TRBD1 or TRBD2 may fit D (5 bases each). Germline V gives CDR1 SGHTA, CDR2 FQGNSA. CDR3 length equals 15 residues. The CDR3 region has the DNA TGTGCCAGCAGCTCGGACTTGCCTGGGGCCAACGTCCTGACTTTT. Amino acid sequence: CASSSDLPGANVLTF.

This CDR3 reads CASSGGGDGEAFF. In nucleotides, the CDR3 is TGTGCCAGCAGTGGGGGGGGCGATGGTGAAGCTTTCTTT. The genes are TRBV2 and TRBJ1-1; maybe TRBD1 (6 bases). This CDR3 has 13 amino acids. Trimming shortened V by 4 bases and J by 7 bases, and 13 bases separated the two germline ends. Germline V gives CDR1 SNHLY, CDR2 FYNNEI.

V is TRBV5-6 and J is TRBJ2-5; 7 bases match TRBD1. Per the germline V gene, CDR1 is SGHDT and CDR2 is YYEEEE. The CDR3 length is 15 residues. V lost 4 bases to trimming and J lost 5 bases; unmatched junction nucleotides: 11. DNA of the CDR3: TGTGCCAGCAGCATACAGGGGAGTGGGGAGGAGACCCAGTACTTC. Its protein product is CASSIQGSGEETQYF.

J is TRBJ1-6 and V is TRBV7-3; 8 nucleotides line up with TRBD1. With 0 bases clipped from V and 5 bases from J, the junction kept 6 bases outside the gene matches. Germline V gives CDR1 SGHTA, CDR2 FQGTGA. The CDR3 has 17 amino acids. The CDR3 protein is CASSLTRDRGHNSPLHF. In DNA form, the CDR3 reads TGTGCCAGCAGCTTAACCCGCGACAGGGGTCATAATTCACCCCTCCACTTT.

In the case of this clone: An end of the junction differs from the germline gene, which may be a read error. The rearrangement uses TRBV7-2 and TRBJ1-1, with 7 bases identical to TRBD1. The CDR3 totals 16 residues. Per the germline V gene, CDR1 is SGHTA and CDR2 is FQGNSA. CDR3 residues: CASSSSDRVRNTKAFF. The CDR3 nucleotides are TGTGCCAGCAGCTCCTCAGACAGGGTGCGGAACACTAAAGCTTTCTTT. Supplemented by reference TRBV7-2 and TRBJ1-1, the full variable domain reads GAGVSQSPSNKVTEKGKDVELRCDPISGHTALYWYRQSLGQGLEFLIYFQGNSAPDKSGLPSDRFSAERTGGSVSTLTIQRTQQEDSAVYLCASSSSDRVRNTKAFFGQGTRLTVV.

The chain couples TRBV30 to TRBJ2-7; D is perhaps TRBD2 (5 bases). The CDR3 is 13 residues long. With 3 bases removed from V and 3 bases from J, the gap between germline ends came to 12 bases. In germline, CDR1 is GTSNPN, CDR2 SVGIG (reference sequence). The CDR3 coding sequence is TGTGCCTGGAGCTGGACTCTTTACTACGAGCAGTACTTC. The encoded protein is CAWSWTLYYEQYF.

This chain uses TRBV6-4 with TRBJ1-2; TRBD1 aligns across 10 bases. This CDR3 comprises 13 residues. Trimming removed 5 bases from V and 5 bases from J; junction bases left unmatched: 2. The germline CDR1 and CDR2 sequences are MRHNA and SNTAGT. CDR3 sequence: CASSPDRGYGYTF. CDR3 in DNA: TGTGCCAGCAGTCCGGACAGGGGGTATGGCTACACCTTC.

This chain connects TRBV9 to TRBJ2-5; 7 nucleotides line up with TRBD2. The V gene end was trimmed by 0 bases and the J gene end by 7 bases; junction bases not matched to a gene: 3. Germline CDR1 SGDLS, CDR2 YYNGEE. The CDR3 runs to 13 residues. DNA of the CDR3: TGTGCCAGCAGCGTAGTTGGCGGGGGGACCCAGTACTTC. The encoded protein is CASSVVGGGTQYF.

This clone was observed once. V is TRBV29-1 and J is TRBJ2-2; 8 bases are a match to TRBD1. The CDR3 has 13 residues. J was trimmed by 5 bases and V by 7 bases; bases with no gene match: 6. The V gene's germline CDR1 is SQVTM and CDR2 ANQGSEA. The CDR3 DNA reads TGCAGCGCCCAGGGGGCGCAGACCGGGGAGCTGTTTTTT. The encoded protein is CSAQGAQTGELFF.